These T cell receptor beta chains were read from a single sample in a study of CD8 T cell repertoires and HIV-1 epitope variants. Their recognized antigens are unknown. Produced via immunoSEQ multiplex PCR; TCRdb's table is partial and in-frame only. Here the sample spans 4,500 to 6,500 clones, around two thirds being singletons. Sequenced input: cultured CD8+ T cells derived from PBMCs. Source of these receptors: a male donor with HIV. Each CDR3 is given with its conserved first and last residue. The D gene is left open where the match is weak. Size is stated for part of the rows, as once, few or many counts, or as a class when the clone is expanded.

cdr3_nt: TGTGCCAGCAGCTTAGGAGTCGGGAGCTCCTACGAGCAGTACTTC
cdr3_aa: CASSLGVGSSYEQYF
v_call: TRBV11-1
d_call: -
j_call: TRBJ2-7
clone_size: -

cdr3_nt: TGTGCCAGCAGCTTTGGGGCCCCTACAACTGGAAACACCATATATTTT
cdr3_aa: CASSFGAPTTGNTIYF
v_call: TRBV5-6
d_call: -
j_call: TRBJ1-3
clone_size: -

cdr3_nt: TGTGCCAGCAGCTCAGGGGGGGACACCGGGGAGCTGTTTTTT
cdr3_aa: CASSSGGDTGELFF
v_call: TRBV9
d_call: -
j_call: TRBJ2-2
clone_size: few

cdr3_nt: TGTGCCAGCAGGGGGACAGGGGGAAGAACCTACGAGCAGTACTTC
cdr3_aa: CASRGTGGRTYEQYF
v_call: TRBV28
d_call: TRBD1
j_call: TRBJ2-7
clone_size: -

cdr3_nt: TGTGCCAGCATCCGTAGCGGGAGCAACAATGAGCAGTTCTTC
cdr3_aa: CASIRSGSNNEQFF
v_call: TRBV6-5
d_call: TRBD2
j_call: TRBJ2-1
clone_size: -

cdr3_nt: TGTGCCAGCAGTTACTGGGTACGCACAGATACGCAGTATTTT
cdr3_aa: CASSYWVRTDTQYF
v_call: TRBV6-5
d_call: -
j_call: TRBJ2-3
clone_size: -

cdr3_nt: TGTGCCAGCAGCTTGGCGGGACAGGGGGATGCAACTAATGAAAAACTGTTTTTT
cdr3_aa: CASSLAGQGDATNEKLFF
v_call: TRBV5-6
d_call: TRBD1
j_call: TRBJ1-4
clone_size: -

cdr3_nt: TGTGCCAGCAGTCTCATGCCCCTGGACTATAACTATGGCTACACCTTC
cdr3_aa: CASSLMPLDYNYGYTF
v_call: TRBV28
d_call: -
j_call: TRBJ1-2
clone_size: large

cdr3_nt: TGTGCCAGCAGCACCCTAGGGGGGGGGTACGCCTACGAGCAGTACTTC
cdr3_aa: CASSTLGGGYAYEQYF
v_call: TRBV13
d_call: -
j_call: TRBJ2-7
clone_size: -

cdr3_nt: TGTGCCAGCAGCCAAAATAGCGTTGTTGAGCAGTTCTTC
cdr3_aa: CASSQNSVVEQFF
v_call: TRBV5-4
d_call: -
j_call: TRBJ2-1
clone_size: -

cdr3_nt: TGTGCCAGCAGCTTAGGCCCGGACCGCTCCTACGAGCAGTACTTC
cdr3_aa: CASSLGPDRSYEQYF
v_call: TRBV7-9
d_call: -
j_call: TRBJ2-7
clone_size: -